This is a list of T cell receptor beta chains from one sample in a study of blood T cell repertoires in COVID-19. Produced via immunoSEQ multiplex PCR; TCRdb's table is partial and in-frame only. In the table there are some 290,000 clones, around 90% of which are singletons. The sample was peripheral blood. These receptors were obtained from a woman between 40 and 50 years old with COVID-19, enrolled during active disease. Each CDR3 is given with its conserved first and last residue. Fields, in order: clone size, V gene, D gene, J gene, CDR3 DNA, CDR3 protein. The D gene is left open where the match is weak. Not all rows give a size; the values are once, few, many and, for expanded clones, a class.

clone_size: -
v_call: TRBV28
d_call: TRBD1
j_call: TRBJ1-2
cdr3_nt: TGTGCCAGCAGTTTGATAGGGACAGACGGCGGCTACACCTTC
cdr3_aa: CASSLIGTDGGYTF

clone_size: -
v_call: TRBV5-4
d_call: -
j_call: TRBJ1-1
cdr3_nt: TGTGCCAGCAGCTTTTACAGGAACACTGAAGCTTTCTTT
cdr3_aa: CASSFYRNTEAFF

clone_size: -
v_call: TRBV6-2/TRBV6-3
d_call: -
j_call: TRBJ1-5
cdr3_nt: TGTGCCAGCAGTTACAGGACAGATAATCAGCCCCAGCATTTT
cdr3_aa: CASSYRTDNQPQHF

clone_size: -
v_call: TRBV5-8
d_call: -
j_call: TRBJ2-1
cdr3_nt: TGTGCCAGCACCAGTCGATTCTCCTACAATGAGCAGTTCTTC
cdr3_aa: CASTSRFSYNEQFF

clone_size: -
v_call: TRBV28
d_call: TRBD1
j_call: TRBJ1-2
cdr3_nt: TGTGCCAGCAGTTCAACAGGGGGAAGCGGCTACACCTTC
cdr3_aa: CASSSTGGSGYTF

clone_size: -
v_call: TRBV27
d_call: TRBD2
j_call: TRBJ2-7
cdr3_nt: TGTGCCAGCAGTTCTCGGACTAGCGGACGAAGGTACCACGAGCAGTACTTC
cdr3_aa: CASSSRTSGRRYHEQYF

clone_size: -
v_call: TRBV29-1
d_call: TRBD1
j_call: TRBJ2-7
cdr3_nt: TGCAGCGTTGAACCCCGGACAGGGGGCGAGCAGTACTTC
cdr3_aa: CSVEPRTGGEQYF

clone_size: -
v_call: TRBV11-2
d_call: -
j_call: TRBJ1-1
cdr3_nt: TGTGCCAGCAACAAGCAGGGAAGGTCCCCTGAAGCTTTCTTT
cdr3_aa: CASNKQGRSPEAFF

clone_size: -
v_call: TRBV11-2
d_call: -
j_call: TRBJ2-7
cdr3_nt: TGTGCCAGCAGCCCCCGGACAGTAACCTACGAGCAGTACTTC
cdr3_aa: CASSPRTVTYEQYF

clone_size: -
v_call: TRBV6-4
d_call: TRBD1
j_call: TRBJ1-1
cdr3_nt: TGTGCCAGCTCAGGGGGCCAGGAGACTGAAGCTTTCTTT
cdr3_aa: CASSGGQETEAFF

clone_size: -
v_call: TRBV4-3
d_call: -
j_call: TRBJ1-6
cdr3_nt: TGCGCCAGCAGCCAAGATCTCACAGGGTTTAATTCACCCCTCCACTTT
cdr3_aa: CASSQDLTGFNSPLHF

clone_size: -
v_call: TRBV6-4
d_call: -
j_call: TRBJ1-2
cdr3_nt: TGTGCCAGCAGTACCGGTCCCGGTGGTGGCTACACCTTC
cdr3_aa: CASSTGPGGGYTF

clone_size: -
v_call: TRBV6-5
d_call: TRBD1
j_call: TRBJ1-1
cdr3_nt: TGTGCCAGTCGACAGGGATTCAACACTGAAGCTTTCTTT
cdr3_aa: CASRQGFNTEAFF

clone_size: once
v_call: TRBV2
d_call: TRBD1
j_call: TRBJ1-4
cdr3_nt: TGTGCCAGCAGTCCCGACAGGGCTGAAAAACTGTTTTTT
cdr3_aa: CASSPDRAEKLFF

clone_size: -
v_call: TRBV4-3
d_call: -
j_call: TRBJ2-4
cdr3_nt: TGCGCCAGCAGCCAAGATCCCTTCCTAGCTGCAGGCGCCAAAAACATTCAGTACTTC
cdr3_aa: CASSQDPFLAAGAKNIQYF

clone_size: -
v_call: TRBV19
d_call: -
j_call: TRBJ2-2
cdr3_nt: TGTGCCAGTAGCCCGGCCCCGGTTAGCAAGCTTAACACCGGGGAGCTGTTTTTT
cdr3_aa: CASSPAPVSKLNTGELFF

clone_size: -
v_call: TRBV9
d_call: -
j_call: TRBJ1-3
cdr3_nt: TGTGCCAGCAGCGCATCTACAGTTTTTGGCACCATATATTTT
cdr3_aa: CASSASTVFGTIYF

clone_size: -
v_call: TRBV9
d_call: TRBD2
j_call: TRBJ2-2
cdr3_nt: TGTGCCAGCAGCCTAGGACTAGCGGGGGGCGCGAACACCGGGGAGCTGTTTTTT
cdr3_aa: CASSLGLAGGANTGELFF

clone_size: -
v_call: TRBV6-2/TRBV6-3
d_call: -
j_call: TRBJ1-2
cdr3_nt: TGTGCCAGCAGTTACTCGACCGGGATCTATGGCTACACCTTC
cdr3_aa: CASSYSTGIYGYTF

clone_size: -
v_call: TRBV5-1
d_call: TRBD2
j_call: TRBJ2-6
cdr3_nt: TGCGCCAGCAGACGGGAGGCGTCGGGGGCCAACGTCCTGACTTTC
cdr3_aa: CASRREASGANVLTF

clone_size: -
v_call: TRBV6-5
d_call: TRBD1
j_call: TRBJ1-1
cdr3_nt: TGTGCCAGCAGTTACTTAGGGACAGGGTTCTCCACTGAAGCTTTCTTT
cdr3_aa: CASSYLGTGFSTEAFF

clone_size: -
v_call: TRBV18
d_call: -
j_call: TRBJ2-3
cdr3_nt: TGTGCCAGCTCACCACCCCAGCGGGCCATGGATACGCAGTATTTT
cdr3_aa: CASSPPQRAMDTQYF

clone_size: -
v_call: TRBV23-1
d_call: TRBD2
j_call: TRBJ2-5
cdr3_nt: TGCGCCAGCGCTCGGGGGGGAGTCCAAGAGACCCAGTACTTC
cdr3_aa: CASARGGVQETQYF

clone_size: -
v_call: TRBV5-4
d_call: -
j_call: TRBJ2-1
cdr3_nt: TGTGCCAGCAGCCTAACTACCGGCTCCTACAATGAGCAGTTCTTC
cdr3_aa: CASSLTTGSYNEQFF

clone_size: once
v_call: TRBV5-6
d_call: -
j_call: TRBJ2-3
cdr3_nt: TGTGCCAGCAGCTTGGTTGACAGTTTCACAGATACGCAGTATTTT
cdr3_aa: CASSLVDSFTDTQYF

clone_size: -
v_call: TRBV19
d_call: -
j_call: TRBJ1-1
cdr3_nt: TGTGCCAGTAGTCTCCTCGGACAGCCGGGATTGTTCTTT
cdr3_aa: CASSLLGQPGLFF

clone_size: -
v_call: TRBV6-2/TRBV6-3
d_call: -
j_call: TRBJ2-3
cdr3_nt: TGTGCCAGCAGTTACCCCTGGGGCGCTGGCACAGATACGCAGTATTTT
cdr3_aa: CASSYPWGAGTDTQYF

clone_size: -
v_call: TRBV10-3
d_call: -
j_call: TRBJ2-5
cdr3_nt: TGTGCCATCAGTGAGACCAGGGGAGAAGAGACCCAGTACTTC
cdr3_aa: CAISETRGEETQYF

clone_size: -
v_call: TRBV2
d_call: TRBD1
j_call: TRBJ2-7
cdr3_nt: TGTGCCAGCAGCAAGACCGGGACAGGGGACTACGAGCAGTACTTC
cdr3_aa: CASSKTGTGDYEQYF

clone_size: -
v_call: TRBV5-1
d_call: -
j_call: TRBJ1-1
cdr3_nt: TGCGCCAGCAGCTTGGTTGCTGCGGGGACTGAAGCTTTCTTT
cdr3_aa: CASSLVAAGTEAFF

clone_size: -
v_call: TRBV7-8
d_call: -
j_call: TRBJ1-2
cdr3_nt: TGTGCCAGCAGCGTACGACAGGCCGCTAACTATGGCTACACCTTC
cdr3_aa: CASSVRQAANYGYTF

clone_size: -
v_call: TRBV25-1
d_call: TRBD1
j_call: TRBJ1-5
cdr3_nt: TGTGCCAGCAGTGAATACCCCGACAGGGTGGATCAGCCCCAGCATTTT
cdr3_aa: CASSEYPDRVDQPQHF

clone_size: -
v_call: TRBV5-1
d_call: TRBD1
j_call: TRBJ1-4
cdr3_nt: TGCGCCAGCAGCACGACCGACAGGGGCACTGAAAAACTGTTTTTT
cdr3_aa: CASSTTDRGTEKLFF

clone_size: -
v_call: TRBV7-2
d_call: TRBD1
j_call: TRBJ2-7
cdr3_nt: TGTGCCAGCAGTCTGACCACAGGGGGCTGGGCTTCCTACGAGCAGTACTTC
cdr3_aa: CASSLTTGGWASYEQYF

clone_size: -
v_call: TRBV7-9
d_call: TRBD1
j_call: TRBJ1-2
cdr3_nt: TGTGCCAGCAGCTTAGGGACAGGGGATCTGAGTGACTACACCTTC
cdr3_aa: CASSLGTGDLSDYTF

clone_size: -
v_call: TRBV30
d_call: TRBD2
j_call: TRBJ2-5
cdr3_nt: TGTGCCTGGAGTCACCCGGGGGGAAGGGAGACCCAGTACTTC
cdr3_aa: CAWSHPGGRETQYF

clone_size: -
v_call: TRBV30
d_call: -
j_call: TRBJ1-6
cdr3_nt: TGTGCCTGGAGCGGGACTAATAATTCACCCCTCCACTTT
cdr3_aa: CAWSGTNNSPLHF

clone_size: -
v_call: TRBV14
d_call: TRBD2
j_call: TRBJ2-7
cdr3_nt: TGTGCCAGCAGTCCCATAGCGGGGGCTAAATCCTACGAGCAGTACTTC
cdr3_aa: CASSPIAGAKSYEQYF

clone_size: -
v_call: TRBV7-2
d_call: -
j_call: TRBJ1-6
cdr3_nt: TGTGCCAGCAGCTTAGGGCCAGGTAGCTCCTATAATTCACCCCTCCACTTT
cdr3_aa: CASSLGPGSSYNSPLHF

clone_size: -
v_call: TRBV6-1
d_call: TRBD2
j_call: TRBJ2-3
cdr3_nt: TGTGCCAGCCGTGAGCGGGGCCTTTCAGCTACGCAGTATTTT
cdr3_aa: CASRERGLSATQYF

clone_size: -
v_call: TRBV28
d_call: -
j_call: TRBJ2-1
cdr3_nt: TGTGCCAGCAGAATCACAGGATCGGGCTCCTACAATGAGCAGTTCTTC
cdr3_aa: CASRITGSGSYNEQFF

clone_size: -
v_call: TRBV6-5
d_call: -
j_call: TRBJ1-4
cdr3_nt: TGTGCCAGCAGTTACTCTCGGGGTTTGGGGGAAAAACTGTTTTTT
cdr3_aa: CASSYSRGLGEKLFF

clone_size: -
v_call: TRBV15
d_call: -
j_call: TRBJ1-4
cdr3_nt: TGTGCCACCAGCAGAGATGGGGGGGAAGGTGAAAAACTGTTTTTT
cdr3_aa: CATSRDGGEGEKLFF

clone_size: -
v_call: TRBV18
d_call: TRBD1
j_call: TRBJ2-3
cdr3_nt: TGTGCCAGCTCACCCATAGGGACAGGGGGGGCAGATACGCAGTATTTT
cdr3_aa: CASSPIGTGGADTQYF

clone_size: -
v_call: TRBV28
d_call: -
j_call: TRBJ1-2
cdr3_nt: TGTGCCACCCTCTTCGGGGTCGGCTACACCTTC
cdr3_aa: CATLFGVGYTF

clone_size: -
v_call: TRBV7-3
d_call: -
j_call: TRBJ2-4
cdr3_nt: TGTGCCAGCAGCTTAGGGGCAGGGTCAAACATTCAGTACTTC
cdr3_aa: CASSLGAGSNIQYF

clone_size: -
v_call: TRBV15
d_call: TRBD1
j_call: TRBJ2-7
cdr3_nt: TGTGCCACCAGCCCCTCCCCGGGACAGGGACCCTACGAGCAGTACTTC
cdr3_aa: CATSPSPGQGPYEQYF

clone_size: -
v_call: TRBV5-1
d_call: -
j_call: TRBJ2-7
cdr3_nt: TGCGCCAGCAGGGAGGGTCTCTCCGAGCAGTACTTC
cdr3_aa: CASREGLSEQYF

clone_size: -
v_call: TRBV7-6
d_call: -
j_call: TRBJ1-1
cdr3_nt: TGTGCCAGCAGCCAAATGGTTGGGGGGATGGCTTTCTTT
cdr3_aa: CASSQMVGGMAFF